A selection of T cell receptor beta chains follows, all from one sample in a study of shared clonotypes between healthy human individuals. Libraries were prepared by immunoSEQ multiplex PCR; TCRdb keeps only in-frame clonotypes and omits some of them. The sample lists roughly 2.1 million clones, around 93% occurring once. The sample consisted of naive CD8+ T cells from PBMCs. The receptors stem from a man aged 18-30 years in good health. Some clones in this sample may be carry-over from other donors' samples. CDR3s leave out the opening cysteine and the closing phenylalanine or tryptophan.

cdr3_aa	v_call	cdr3_length	j_call
ASSESGVISSYEQY	TRBV18	14	TRBJ2-7
ASQPENNPNYGYT	TRBV18	13	TRBJ1-2
ASSQGWDRTYEQY	TRBV4-1	13	TRBJ2-7
ASSLGRRGRGKKTQY	TRBV13	15	TRBJ2-5
ASSSPSTDTQY	TRBV27	11	TRBJ2-3
ASSQGGLPLAGRTGELF	TRBV4-1	17	TRBJ2-2
ASSQGLASTDTQY	TRBV4-1	13	TRBJ2-3
ASSYSGPREQY	TRBV6-5	11	TRBJ2-7
ASSLGGRYNEQF	TRBV5-6	12	TRBJ2-1
ASTPRGGFYEQY	TRBV19	12	TRBJ2-7
ASSIRDRGQDAF	TRBV19	12	TRBJ1-1
ASSLEWQVHEQF	TRBV7-9	12	TRBJ2-1
ASSESPGGETQY	TRBV10-1	12	TRBJ2-5
ASAPHGETEAF	TRBV12-5	11	TRBJ1-1
ASSVDVGDTQY	TRBV9	11	TRBJ2-3
ASGFYEQY	TRBV28	8	TRBJ2-7
ATSRDHTPPANEQF	TRBV15	14	TRBJ2-1
ASSSRLSGPGNTIY	TRBV28	14	TRBJ1-3
ASTSRWGQRGNEQY	TRBV4-3	14	TRBJ2-7